The 15 T cell receptor beta chains in this list originate from one sample, sequenced in a study of blood T cell repertoires in COVID-19. Clones were sequenced by immunoSEQ multiplex PCR, and TCRdb holds only the in-frame ones, with some missing. Altogether 70,000 or so clones are present, 90% being singletons, with the ten largest covering 5.5% to 8.5%. Sequencing input: peripheral blood. These TCRs come from a woman older than 75 with active COVID-19.

This chain uses TRBV6-6 with TRBJ2-7; D uncertain. Germline loops: CDR1 MNHNY, CDR2 SVGAGI (reference sequence). The V end lost 5 bases, the J end lost 3 bases, and 20 bases lay between the germline ends. The CDR3 has 16 residues. The CDR3 loop is CASSLGRFQALYEQYF. The CDR3 coding sequence is TGTGCCAGCAGTCTCGGCAGGTTCCAAGCCCTCTACGAGCAGTACTTC.

The chain uses TRBV19 and TRBJ2-1; possibly TRBD1 for D (6 bases). The length of the CDR3 is 18 residues. The ends were cut back, 7 bases at V and 0 bases at J, with 22 bases in the middle. Per germline, CDR1 LNHDA and CDR2 SQIVND (reference sequence). In DNA, the CDR3 is TGTGCCAGTAAGGGGGTAGCCGGGGCGGTCCACTCCTACAATGAGCAGTTCTTC. Amino acids: CASKGVAGAVHSYNEQFF. Looking up the rest from reference TRBV19 and TRBJ2-1 gives the full variable domain: DGGITQSPKYLFRKEGQNVTLSCEQNLNHDAMYWYRQDPGQGLRLIYYSQIVNDFQKGDIAEGYSVSREKKESFPLTVTSAQKNPTAFYLCASKGVAGAVHSYNEQFFGPGTRLTVL.

The genes are TRBV7-2 and TRBJ2-5; possible D gene TRBD2, 5 bases. Germline V gene sequence: CDR1 SGHTA, CDR2 FQGNSA. The V and J ends lost 5 bases and 2 bases respectively, with 12 bases between them. The CDR3 contains 14 residues. The CDR3 loop reads CASSPEVGQETQYF. The CDR3 DNA reads as TGTGCCAGCAGCCCGGAGGTGGGACAAGAGACCCAGTACTTC.

The CDR3 DNA sequence: TGTGCCAGCAGTTTACAGGGTCGGAACACCGGGGAGCTGTTTTTT. Its translation is CASSLQGRNTGELFF. The chain joins TRBV27 to TRBJ2-2; D may be TRBD1 (5 bases). The V gene lost 2 bases and the J gene lost 1 base, with 8 bases spanning the gap. Per the germline V gene, CDR1 is MNHEY and CDR2 is SMNVEV (reference sequence). CDR3 length: 15 amino acids.

The chain uses TRBV9 and TRBJ1-2; possible D gene TRBD1, 5 bases. CDR3 length equals 13 residues. The V end lost 1 base, the J end lost 3 bases, and 7 bases lay between the germline ends. CDR1 is SGDLS and CDR2 is YYNGEE in the germline V gene. For the CDR3, the DNA is TGTGCCAGCAGCGTAACAGGCTACTATGGCTACACCTTC. Its protein product is CASSVTGYYGYTF. Filled out from reference TRBV9 and TRBJ1-2, the complete variable domain reads DSGVTQTPKHLITATGQRVTLRCSPRSGDLSVYWYQQSLDQGLQFLIQYYNGEERAKGNILERFSAQQFPDLHSELNLSSLELGDSALYFCASSVTGYYGYTFGSGTRLTVV.

This clone was counted a single time. The V and J genes are TRBV5-1 and TRBJ2-5; 8 nucleotides match TRBD1. There are 16 residues in the CDR3. In germline, CDR1 is SGHRS, CDR2 YFSETQ. Unmatched junction bases numbered 11, after V lost 3 bases and J lost 4 bases. The DNA for the CDR3 is TGCGCCAGCAGCTCCGCTCCGGCAGGACAGGGAGAGACCCAGTACTTC. It encodes CASSSAPAGQGETQYF.

The chain links TRBV7-3 to TRBJ2-1, with D possibly matching TRBD1 (5 bases). Between the trimmed V and J ends, which lost 5 bases and 6 bases, there was a span of 14 bases. Germline V gene sequence: CDR1 SGHTA, CDR2 FQGTGA. CDR3 size: 14 residues. The CDR3, as DNA: TGTGCCAGCAGCATTAATGCTGGGGCCAATGAGCAGTTCTTC. It encodes CASSINAGANEQFF. Using reference TRBV7-3 and TRBJ2-1 for the parts outside the CDR3, the full variable domain is GAGVSQTPSNKVTEKGKYVELRCDPISGHTALYWYRQSLGQGPEFLIYFQGTGAADDSGLPNDRFFAVRPEGSVSTLKIQRTERGDSAVYLCASSINAGANEQFFGPGTRLTVL.

J is TRBJ1-5 and V is TRBV6-2 or TRBV6-3; D not certain. The CDR3 is 13 amino acids. Germline V gene sequence: CDR1 MNHEY, CDR2 SVGEGT. Trimming shortened V by 6 bases and J by 6 bases, and 12 bases separated the two germline ends. CDR3 in amino acids: CASSPGEGQPQHF. The DNA for the CDR3 is TGTGCCAGCAGCCCCGGTGAGGGTCAGCCCCAGCATTTT.

The chain links TRBV28 to TRBJ2-1; 16 bases match TRBD2. This CDR3 has 18 residues. Germline V gene data show CDR1 as MDHEN and CDR2 as SYDVKM. V shed 5 bases and J 2 bases; nucleotides not matched to a gene: 6. The CDR3, as DNA: TGTGCCAGCAGTACTCCGGGACTAGCGGGAGGGGCCTACAATGAGCAGTTCTTC. Translating gives CASSTPGLAGGAYNEQFF.

This clone was detected once. This sequence joins TRBV28 and TRBJ2-5; 7 bases align to TRBD1. Germline V gene data show CDR1 as MDHEN and CDR2 as SYDVKM. The CDR3 spans 15 residues. The V and J ends lost 2 bases and 0 bases, in that order; junction bases with no gene match: 3. The CDR3 region is CASSLIGTDQETQYF. DNA for the CDR3: TGTGCCAGCAGTTTAATAGGGACAGACCAAGAGACCCAGTACTTC.

The chain combines TRBV27 with TRBJ1-5; D call uncertain. The V and J ends lost 0 bases and 1 base respectively, with 10 bases between them. CDR1 and CDR2 from the germline V gene are MNHEY and SMNVEV (reference sequence). CDR3 size: 16 residues. The chain's CDR3 is CASSLSRFASNQPQHF. The CDR3 region has the DNA TGTGCCAGCAGTTTATCGAGATTCGCCAGCAATCAGCCCCAGCATTTT.

This clone was seen a few times. The V and J genes are TRBV29-1 and TRBJ2-1, with 11 bases that match TRBD2. The V gene's germline CDR1 is SQVTM and CDR2 ANQGSEA. Unmatched junction bases numbered 13, after V lost 8 bases and J lost 1 base. The CDR3 is 17 residues long. CDR3 coding DNA: TGCAGCTTCGGAGGGACTAGCGGACCCTTTTCCTACAATGAGCAGTTCTTC. Its translation is CSFGGTSGPFSYNEQFF.

J is TRBJ2-3 and V is TRBV15; 10 bases are a match to TRBD2. This CDR3 region has 14 residues. Trimming took 2 bases from V and 4 from J; bases not matched to a gene: 0. CDR1 is LNHNV and CDR2 is YYDKDF in the germline V gene (reference sequence). The CDR3 reads CATSRLAGADTQYF. CDR3 sequence (DNA): TGTGCCACCAGCAGACTAGCGGGAGCAGATACGCAGTATTTT.

The J gene is TRBJ1-5, the V gene TRBV18, with no clear D. The V end was cut by 6 bases, the J end by 1 base, with 10 bases between. The CDR3 sequence is 14 residues long. Germline CDR1 is KGHSH and CDR2 is LQKENI. CDR3 sequence reads: CASSPGPSNQPQHF. In DNA, the CDR3 is TGTGCCAGCTCCCCCGGTCCCAGCAATCAGCCCCAGCATTTT.

The genes are TRBV29-1 and TRBJ1-2, with D perhaps TRBD1 (5 bases). V was shortened by 4 bases and J by 5 bases, with 14 bases between the two germline ends. Looked up from germline, CDR1 is SQVTM and CDR2 is ANQGSEA. This CDR3 spans 13 amino acids. The CDR3 here is CSVVKGAGYGYTF. CDR3 coding DNA: TGCAGCGTTGTTAAAGGGGCGGGATATGGCTACACCTTC.